This record looks at one TCR beta chain sequence and its context. Its cognate antigen is unknown. The entry originates in a study of vaccination and CD4 T cells after COVID-19. As for the study in general: Convalescent persons amounted to six males plus four females, two of whom were Hispanic. Stimuli were overlapping spike peptide pools of SARS-CoV-2 and three common cold coronaviruses (HCoV-NL63, HCoV-OC43, HCoV-229E).

Time point indicated: late sampling 161 to 241 days after vaccination in a few convalescent patients. Documented treatment: approximately nine-day PBMC culture with coronavirus spike peptide pools or control peptides (ViraFEST assay). Positive SARS-CoV-2 PCR tests in convalescent patients dated from March to December 2020, pre-Alpha, Beta and Delta. V lost 6 bases, J lost 1 base, and 5 bases stayed unmatched. Germline CDR1 is MNHEY and CDR2 is SMNVEV (reference sequence). This CDR3 is built from 16 residues. The Oncomine TCR Beta short-read assay sequenced DNA from cultured CD4+ T cells. One entry per CDR3 protein, called by TCRdb with MiXCR from the PCR reads. In the table there are about 15,000 distinct CDR3 sequences, under 55% of which are singletons.

This TCR was sampled from a human donor who had recovered from COVID-19. Sequenced here: CD4+ T cells from blood, cultured in vitro, sampled about 7 months after SARS-CoV-2 vaccination. The chain links TRBV27 to TRBJ2-3, with 12 positions matching TRBD2. The CDR3 region has the DNA TGTGCCAGCAGAGGACTAGCGGGGATCCGCACAGATACGCAGTATTTT. This gives the protein CASRGLAGIRTDTQYF.